The 14 T cell receptor beta chains given below trace back to one sample, sequenced in a study of OX40 agonist ivuxolimab in advanced cancers. Clones were sequenced by immunoSEQ multiplex PCR, and TCRdb holds only the in-frame ones, with some missing. The sample lists about 67,000 clones, 80% to 90% occurring once. The specimen comprised CD4+ or CD8+ T cells sorted from blood, sampled in a trial of the OX40 agonist ivuxolimab. All receptors come from an adult with an advanced solid tumor such as melanoma, head and neck, liver or kidney cancer.

The chain recombines TRBV29-1 with TRBJ2-3; D tentatively fits TRBD1 or TRBD2 (5 bases each). The germline CDR1 and CDR2 sequences are SQVTM and ANQGSEA. V dropped 6 bases and J dropped 4 bases, with 14 bases sitting between them. The CDR3 length is 13 residues. CDR3 region: CSVKGTLPDTQYF. The DNA for the CDR3 is TGCAGCGTCAAGGGGACCCTACCAGATACGCAGTATTTT.

The genes are TRBV28 and TRBJ2-3, with D hard to call. Per the germline V gene, CDR1 is MDHEN and CDR2 is SYDVKM. This CDR3 spans 11 amino acids. Trimming removed 3 bases from V and 6 bases from J, with 4 bases in between. The CDR3 DNA is TGTGCCAGCAGTTTTGGGGATACGCAGTATTTT. Translation gives CASSFGDTQYF.

The CDR3, as DNA: TGTGCCTGGAAACAGGGGGCGACTGGGGCCAACGTCCTGACTTTC. This translates into CAWKQGATGANVLTF. V usage is TRBV30 and J usage is TRBJ2-6; 9 bases agree with TRBD1. V lost 4 bases, J lost 2 bases, and 3 bases stayed unmatched. Germline CDR1 and CDR2: GTSNPN and SVGIG (reference sequence). The CDR3 extends over 15 amino acids.

CDR3 coding DNA: TGCAGTGCAACACCGACGGGCGAGCAGTACTTC. Protein product: CSATPTGEQYF. V usage is TRBV20-1 and J usage is TRBJ2-7, with D unclear. There are 11 residues in the CDR3. Germline CDR1 and CDR2: DFQATT and SNEGSKA (reference sequence). Trimming stripped 6 bases from V and 6 bases from J, with 12 bases between.

This sequence joins TRBV29-1 and TRBJ1-4, with D hard to call. CDR1 is SQVTM, CDR2 ANQGSEA, per germline. CDR3 length equals 14 residues. Trimming shortened V by 8 bases and J by 0 bases, and 13 bases separated the two germline ends. CDR3 DNA sequence: TGCAGCACCTCGGACGGGACAACTAATGAAAAACTGTTTTTT. Encoded protein: CSTSDGTTNEKLFF.

This sequence joins TRBV11-2 and TRBJ1-1; the D is unclear. The CDR3 is 13 residues long. From germline, CDR1 is SGHAT and CDR2 FQNNGV. Trimming removed 7 bases from V and 5 bases from J, with 14 bases in between. This CDR3 is CASKWGIGTEAFF. The CDR3 region has the DNA TGTGCCAGCAAATGGGGTATCGGAACTGAAGCTTTCTTT.

The sample holds one count of this clone. This chain links TRBV2 with TRBJ1-4; a possible D gene is TRBD1 (6 bases). V lost 10 bases and J 10 bases, leaving 25 bases between the germline ends. Germline V gene sequence: CDR1 SNHLY, CDR2 FYNNEI. There are 15 residues in the CDR3. The CDR3 spells CATLQQTGGWGKLFF. CDR3 nucleotides: TGTGCCACCCTCCAACAGACAGGAGGCTGGGGAAAACTGTTTTTT.

The rearrangement joins TRBV7-3 to TRBJ1-1, with a tentative D call TRBD1 (5 bases). The germline gives CDR1 SGHTA, CDR2 FQGTGA. The length of the CDR3 is 13 residues. Trimming removed 2 bases from V and 5 bases from J, with 9 bases in between. The CDR3 DNA follows: TGTGCCAGCAGCTTATCAGAGGGGACTGAAGCTTTCTTT. Encoded protein: CASSLSEGTEAFF.

The chain is built from TRBV19 and TRBJ1-1, with D uncertain. This CDR3 comprises 14 residues. Germline V gene data show CDR1 as LNHDA and CDR2 as SQIVND (reference sequence). Trimming removed 5 bases from V and 4 bases from J, with 14 bases in between. As DNA, the CDR3 is TGTGCCAGTAGTCTCCCCCCTCGGGGCACTGAAGCTTTCTTT. It encodes CASSLPPRGTEAFF.

The chain recombines TRBV28 with TRBJ2-7, with D possibly TRBD2 on 6 matching bases. Germline CDR1 is MDHEN and CDR2 is SYDVKM. Trimming took off 4 bases at V and 1 base at J, with 8 bases between the two ends. This CDR3 has 13 amino acids. DNA for the CDR3: TGTGCCAGCAGTTCGGACTATTCCTACGAGCAGTACTTC. This encodes CASSSDYSYEQYF.

This clone was observed a single time. The chain carries TRBV9 and TRBJ2-5; D perhaps matches TRBD2 (6 bases). Germline CDR1 SGDLS, CDR2 YYNGEE. The CDR3 loop spans 14 amino acids. V dropped 3 bases and J dropped 5 bases, with 14 bases sitting between them. The CDR3 loop is CASSAGLGRETQYF. The DNA of the CDR3 is TGTGCCAGCAGCGCCGGACTGGGGAGGGAGACCCAGTACTTC.

V gene TRBV11-3 combines with J gene TRBJ2-7; D not resolved. The V gene lost 1 base and the J gene lost 0 bases, with 7 bases spanning the gap. Germline lookup yields CDR1 SGHNT and CDR2 YENEEA. This CDR3 is 14 amino acids long. The CDR3: CASSLGQNSYEQYF. The CDR3 DNA follows: TGTGCCAGCAGCTTAGGGCAGAACTCCTACGAGCAGTACTTC.

The V gene is TRBV7-9, the J gene TRBJ1-2; the D is unclear. Germline V gene sequence: CDR1 SEHNR, CDR2 FQNEAQ (reference sequence). This CDR3 is built from 13 residues. The V end lost 5 bases, the J end lost 1 base, and 8 bases lay between the germline ends. The CDR3 spells CASSLNFNYGYTF. As DNA, the CDR3 is TGTGCCAGCAGCCTGAACTTTAACTATGGCTACACCTTC.

V and J are TRBV19 and TRBJ1-2; D is perhaps TRBD1 (6 bases). CDR1 is LNHDA, CDR2 SQIVND, per germline (reference sequence). V lost 6 bases and J 7 bases, leaving 24 bases between the germline ends. This CDR3 contains 16 residues. The CDR3: CASSPPGPRQTGGYTF. In nucleotides, the CDR3 is TGTGCCAGTAGCCCCCCCGGGCCCAGACAGACAGGTGGCTACACCTTC.